This T cell receptor (beta chain) was recorded in a study of glioma-infiltrating T cells after dendritic cell vaccination listed by TCRdb under 2016. Regarding the complete study: The cohort comprised 15 glioblastoma patients from Phase I and II dendritic cell vaccination trials, 9 newly diagnosed and 6 with recurrent disease. Between 2003 and 2012, patients were given autologous tumor lysate-pulsed dendritic cell vaccination. The vaccine was prepared from monocyte-derived dendritic cells that were cultured for seven days with IL-4 and GM-CSF and then pulsed overnight with autologous tumor lysate. Three intradermal dendritic cell vaccine injections were administered to patients at biweekly intervals in the arm below the axilla. In glioblastoma patients vaccinated with dendritic cells, deep sequencing of TCR beta CDR3 regions served to measure the amount of tumor-infiltrating lymphocytes and to compare repertoires between tumor and blood. Survival after dendritic cell vaccination was correlated with TCR sequencing metrics, such as TIL content and the overlap between tumor and blood repertoires.

The immunoSEQ assay amplified TCRB CDR3 regions from about 2 micrograms of genomic DNA, or from all available DNA when less than that amount was available. The multiplex PCR relied on 60 forward primers for TCR V beta segments and 13 reverse primers for J beta segments. To estimate the number of reads per starting template, synthetic control templates were added to each sample at limiting dilution. The Illumina HiSeq System generated sequencing reads of 87 bp. The authors' pipeline ran thus. PCR and sequencing errors were removed by merging closely related sequences with a nearest neighbor algorithm. TCR overlap was defined as the percentage of unique tumor TCR beta sequences that were also found in the peripheral blood of the same patient. TCRdb stores this immuneACCESS table with in-frame sequences only. Part of the clones is absent; in the studies checked, under half of the shortfall reflects unresolved V genes, and no reason is known for the rest. V and J calls and clone size follow that table, whereas D and trimming were derived from the DNA. The sample yields roughly 100,000 clones; about 83% were counted once. About 2.9% of the sample is taken by the ten largest.

Here V drops 0 bases and J drops 5 bases, and the junction holds 12 bases not matched to any gene. CDR1 and CDR2 are drawn from the germline V gene: MGHRA, YSYEKL. The CDR3 sequence holds 17 residues, the cysteine and phenylalanine included. Solely the CDR3 DNA is kept, with 51 bases framed from the first base. Patients were selected on the basis of adequate residual fresh-frozen tumor tissue and more than two years of available survival data. An isocitrate dehydrogenase mutation was not carried by any of the glioblastoma patients, although molecular status was otherwise variable. PBMC were collected before vaccination, two weeks after the third vaccination, and at tumor progression if tumor progression occurred. Genomic DNA was extracted with the Qiagen DNeasy Blood extraction Kit. Overall results and qualifications from the work: After dendritic cell vaccination, a higher estimated pretreatment TIL content predicted longer time to progression and overall survival. No direct relationship between TCR clonality and survival was found, suggesting a diverse polyclonal response may matter. The TCR overlap response model with three groups was called speculative and said to need prospective validation. The cohort was small and heterogeneous, few patients had complete blood and tumor sets, and even fewer had initial-recurrent tumor pairs.

Details on this clone: Its antigen is still unknown. Nothing much larger sits one base from this clone, and base qualities are not available.

This sample comprised blood, obtained before dendritic cell vaccination. The chain is encoded by TRBV4-1 joined to TRBJ2-5, and 7 bases in between align with TRBD1. The receptor was isolated from a human donor with glioblastoma. The CDR3 amino acid sequence is: CASSQDEGGVEGETQYF. The nucleotides read TGCGCCAGCAGCCAAGATGAAGGGGGCGTGGAAGGGGAGACCCAGTACTTC.